The source of this TCR beta chain is a study of T-cell memory formation after mild COVID-19. Barcoded TCR alpha and TCR beta cDNA libraries with UMIs came from 5'RACE using constant-segment primers. TCRdb reprocessed the 5' RACE reads via MiXCR and lists one record per CDR3 protein. The top ten hold around 12% of the sample, which has roughly 620,000 distinct CDR3 sequences, roughly 18% seen once. Study-level results: There was no confirmation that second-wave clones peaking on day 37 were SARS-CoV-2 specific.

Comments on this clonotype: Its antigen is unidentified.

The germline gives CDR1 DFQATT, CDR2 SNEGSKA (reference sequence). CDR3 length: 16 amino acids. Trimming stripped 1 base from V and 1 base from J, with 13 bases between. The clonotype was recovered from an adult woman who had mild COVID-19 (a few samples of this study predate the infection). Cell type and time point are not known. Sequencing was done on a sample of PBMCs or a T cell subset sorted from them (not recorded which). The rearrangement links TRBV20-1 to TRBJ2-2; D perhaps matches TRBD2 (7 bases). CDR3 region: CSARGGASGNTGELFF. The CDR3 coding sequence is TGCAGTGCTAGAGGGGGGGCTAGCGGGAACACCGGGGAGCTGTTTTTT.